The subject of this entry is one TCR beta chain. This sample is part of a study of OX40 agonist ivuxolimab in advanced cancers. The CDR3 is 13 residues long. Germline V CDR1 and CDR2: SGHRS, YFSETQ. After removal of 7 bases from V and 7 bases from J, the junction contained 6 bases not matched to a gene. Some clones are missing from TCRdb's copy, which holds only in-frame ones; the method was immunoSEQ multiplex PCR. The top ten hold over 0.15% of the sample, which has 95,000 to 150,000 clones, 93% seen once. This TCR derives from an adult with an advanced solid tumor such as melanoma, head and neck, liver or kidney cancer. The chain employs TRBV5-1 and TRBJ2-2, with TRBD1 matching 8 bases. Sequencing used CD4+ or CD8+ T cells sorted from blood, obtained in a trial of the OX40 agonist ivuxolimab. The DNA of the CDR3 is TGCGCCAGCTTTCAGGGGGCGTTCGGGGAGCTGTTTTTT. Its protein is CASFQGAFGELFF.